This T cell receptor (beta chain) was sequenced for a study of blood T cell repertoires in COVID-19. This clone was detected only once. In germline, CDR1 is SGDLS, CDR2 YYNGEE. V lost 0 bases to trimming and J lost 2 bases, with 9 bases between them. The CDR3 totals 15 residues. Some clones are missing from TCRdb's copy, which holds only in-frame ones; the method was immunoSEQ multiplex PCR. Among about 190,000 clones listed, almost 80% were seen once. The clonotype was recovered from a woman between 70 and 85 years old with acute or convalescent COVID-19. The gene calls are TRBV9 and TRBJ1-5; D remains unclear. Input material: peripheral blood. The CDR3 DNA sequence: TGTGCCAGCAGCGTAGAACAGAACGGCAATCAGCCCCAGCATTTT. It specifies CASSVEQNGNQPQHF.